The TCR beta chain described here comes from a study of T cell repertoires in cytomegalovirus infection. General study findings and limits: There were carriers of CMV plus the relevant HLA, and cumulative public TCR beta family frequency identified them. HLA-C-restricted CMV clonotypes gave the most frequent clonotype in two of eight donors.

TCRdb reanalysed the reads using MiXCR and keeps one entry per CDR3 protein. The sample holds 76,000 or so distinct CDR3 sequences; about 3.8% are singletons and the top ten take under 6%. This clonotype was counted many times. Its specificity is unknown. V shed 2 bases and J 5 bases; nucleotides not matched to a gene: 6. There are 15 residues in the CDR3. CDR1 and CDR2 from the germline V gene are SNHLY and FYNNEI. The TCR originated in a human donor in good health (CMV status not recorded). Some clones in this sample may be carry-over from other donors' samples. The J gene is TRBJ2-1, the V gene TRBV2, with 7 nucleotides matching TRBD2. Sequencing was done on a sample of PBMCs. The DNA for the CDR3 is TGTGCCAGCAGTGAATGGGGGGGGACGGACAATGAGCAGTTCTTC. Residues: CASSEWGGTDNEQFF. The variable domain in full, completed from reference TRBV2 and TRBJ2-1, reads EPEVTQTPSHQVTQMGQEVILRCVPISNHLYFYWYRQILGQKVEFLVSFYNNEISEKSEIFDDQFSVERPDGSNFTLKIRSTKLEDSAMYFCASSEWGGTDNEQFFGPGTRLTVL.